This TCR beta chain was captured by sequencing in a study of neoadjuvant anti-PD-1 for oral cavity cancer. Most PBMC samples had 480 ng input DNA in six replicates. TCRdb's table, derived via immunoSEQ multiplex PCR, lists solely in-frame clones and lacks some. The repertoire consists of about 16,000 clones, with about 66% occurring once and the leading ten covering about 3%. Stage II-IVA oral cavity squamous cell carcinoma was new and untreated by systemic or radiation therapy. The CDR3 spans 16 residues. Germline V CDR1 and CDR2: MNHNS, SASEGT. Between the trimmed V and J ends, which lost 2 bases and 4 bases, there was a span of 16 bases.

The genes are TRBV6-1 and TRBJ2-3; possibly TRBD1 or TRBD2 for D (6 bases each). The clonotype was recovered from a person aged 35-79 years with oral cavity squamous cell carcinoma. The sequencing used PBMCs, collected before nivolumab (anti-PD-1) treatment. The CDR3 sequence: CASSEWGAGWPDTQYF. The CDR3 nucleotides read TGTGCCAGCAGTGAATGGGGGGCAGGGTGGCCAGATACGCAGTATTTT.